The 25 T cell receptor beta chains in this list originate from one sample, sequenced in a study of PD-1 and CTLA-4 blockade in melanoma. The data were produced by immunoSEQ multiplex PCR, yet TCRdb's version contains in-frame clones alone and is incomplete. The table has roughly 30,000 clones, roughly nine tenths seen once. The sequences come from CD8+ T cells from peripheral blood, collected before anti-PD-1 treatment. These receptors were taken from a human donor with melanoma.

The sample holds a few counts of this clone. The rearrangement links TRBV7-9 to TRBJ2-7; no firm D call. V lost 2 bases, J lost 5 bases, and 16 bases lay in between. The CDR3 consists of 15 residues. Germline assignment: CDR1 SEHNR and CDR2 FQNEAQ (reference sequence). This CDR3 reads CASSLRDIDRDEQYF. The CDR3 DNA is TGTGCCAGCAGCTTACGAGACATAGATCGAGACGAGCAGTACTTC. The whole variable domain, filled in from reference TRBV7-9 and TRBJ2-7, reads DTGVSQNPRHKITKRGQNVTFRCDPISEHNRLYWYRQTLGQGPEFLTYFQNEAQLEKSRLLSDRFSAERPKGSFSTLEIQRTEQGDSAMYLCASSLRDIDRDEQYFGPGTRLTVT.

V and J are TRBV6-6 and TRBJ1-2; weak D call: TRBD1 (5 bases). The CDR3 is made up of 14 amino acids. Germline CDR1 reads MNHNY; CDR2 reads SVGAGI (reference sequence). V shed 7 bases and J shed 3 bases, with 15 bases lying between them. Written as DNA, the CDR3 is TGTGCCAGCACAGATTCCGGGACGGACTATGGCTACACCTTC. It specifies CASTDSGTDYGYTF.

The chain recombines TRBV29-1 with TRBJ2-1; 7 bases line up with TRBD1. CDR1 is SQVTM and CDR2 is ANQGSEA in the germline V gene. CDR3 length: 14 residues. J lost 1 base, V lost 7 bases, and 7 bases had no gene match. The CDR3 sequence: CSALGTESYNEQFF. Written as DNA, the CDR3 is TGCAGCGCGTTAGGGACAGAATCCTACAATGAGCAGTTCTTC.

CDR3 coding DNA: TGTGCCAGCAGCTTAACGCTTCTCCCCAATCACCTAGCGGGAGGGAACACCGGGGAGCTGTTTTTT. Translating gives CASSLTLLPNHLAGGNTGELFF. The chain carries TRBV7-3 and TRBJ2-2; 11 bases agree with TRBD2. With V trimmed by 0 bases and J by 1 base, 16 bases remained unmatched. The length of the CDR3 is 22 residues. Germline V CDR1 and CDR2: SGHTA, FQGTGA.

This chain uses TRBV7-9 with TRBJ2-7; D ambiguous. This CDR3 spans 12 amino acids. The V gene lost 5 bases and the J gene lost 2 bases, with 7 bases spanning the gap. Germline values: CDR1 SEHNR, CDR2 FQNEAQ (reference sequence). CDR3 in amino acids: CASSHITYEQYF. CDR3 coding DNA: TGTGCCAGCAGCCACATTACCTACGAGCAGTACTTC.

This clone appeared once. The V call is TRBV3-1 (or the pseudogene TRBV3-2), the J call TRBJ1-1; a weak D match, TRBD1 (5 bases). V lost 4 bases and J lost 3, with 15 bases in between. The germline V gene encodes CDR1 LGHDT and CDR2 YNNKEL (reference sequence). This CDR3 has 15 residues. DNA of the CDR3: TGTGCCAGCAGCCTTACGGGGCCTGGGGACACTGAAGCTTTCTTT. It is translated as CASSLTGPGDTEAFF.

As DNA, the CDR3 is TGTGCCAGCAGTCCCGACAGCTACACTGAAGCTTTCTTT. Translation: CASSPDSYTEAFF. The chain is built from TRBV3-1 (or the pseudogene TRBV3-2) and TRBJ1-1; TRBD1 might be the D (5 bases). This CDR3 comprises 13 residues. Deletions cut 6 bases from V and 3 bases from J, with 11 bases between. Germline-derived CDR1 and CDR2 are LGHDT and YNNKEL (reference sequence).

V and J are TRBV19 and TRBJ1-3; 11 nucleotides align to TRBD1. This CDR3 contains 16 residues. The V gene end was trimmed by 9 bases and the J gene end by 0 bases; junction bases not matched to a gene: 7. Germline V gene data show CDR1 as LNHDA and CDR2 as SQIVND (reference sequence). CDR3 sequence (DNA): TGTGCCAGCGTAGGGACAGGGGGTCCCTCTGGAAACACCATATATTTT. It encodes CASVGTGGPSGNTIYF.

V and J are TRBV7-9 and TRBJ2-7, with TRBD2 matching over 7 bases. The trim removed 4 bases at V and 1 base at J, leaving 13 bases unmatched. CDR3 size: 17 residues. The germline V gene encodes CDR1 SEHNR and CDR2 FQNEAQ (reference sequence). CDR3 region: CASSYTSRDYPSYEQYF. The DNA for the CDR3 is TGTGCCAGCAGCTATACTTCCCGGGACTACCCTTCCTACGAGCAGTACTTC.

The sample holds one count of this clone. J is TRBJ1-1 and V is TRBV27, with TRBD1 matching over 9 bases. Germline loops: CDR1 MNHEY, CDR2 SMNVEV (reference sequence). The CDR3 loop spans 16 amino acids. V was clipped by 8 bases and J by 2 bases; unmatched bases: 12. The CDR3 DNA reads as TGTGCCAGCGGAACAGGACAGGGGCTGAGTAACACTGAAGCTTTCTTT. This encodes CASGTGQGLSNTEAFF.

This clone was recorded once. V is TRBV6-5 and J is TRBJ2-5; a weak D match, TRBD2 (6 bases). Germline V gene lookup returns CDR1 MNHEY and CDR2 SVGAGI. V was pared by 5 bases and J by 3 bases, with 13 bases between. This CDR3 region has 14 residues. CDR3 loop: CASSQPGLEETQYF. The CDR3 region has the DNA TGTGCCAGCAGTCAGCCGGGACTTGAAGAGACCCAGTACTTC.

V usage is TRBV25-1 and J usage is TRBJ2-3, with D perhaps TRBD2 (6 bases). Germline V gene data show CDR1 as MGHDK and CDR2 as SYGVNS. The CDR3 totals 13 residues. The V and J ends lost 6 bases and 7 bases respectively, with 14 bases between them. The CDR3: CASRGRESHTQYF. The CDR3 region has the DNA TGTGCCAGCAGAGGTCGGGAGTCCCATACGCAGTATTTT.

The genes are TRBV30 and TRBJ2-3; perhaps D is TRBD1 or TRBD2 (6 bases each). V lost 7 bases, J lost 6 bases, and 17 bases lay in between. Germline CDR1 and CDR2: GTSNPN and SVGIG (reference sequence). The CDR3 covers 13 residues. The CDR3 DNA follows: TGTGCCTTAATAGGGGGGCTGCCTGATACGCAGTATTTT. Its protein product is CALIGGLPDTQYF.

This clone has only one observation. This chain connects TRBV5-4 to TRBJ1-1; D is unclear. Trimming stripped 4 bases from V and 2 bases from J, with 12 bases between. The V gene's germline CDR1 is SGHNT and CDR2 YYREEE (reference sequence). The CDR3 totals 14 residues. The chain's CDR3 is CASSPLEGNTEAFF. For the CDR3, the DNA is TGTGCCAGCAGCCCCTTGGAAGGCAACACTGAAGCTTTCTTT.

The chain employs TRBV7-9 and TRBJ2-7; a weak D match, TRBD2 (6 bases). Between the trimmed V and J ends, which lost 1 base and 2 bases, there was a span of 12 bases. The germline CDR1 and CDR2 sequences are SEHNR and FQNEAQ (reference sequence). The CDR3 length is 15 residues. The DNA for the CDR3 is TGTGCCAGCAGCTTAGGGGCTAGCGCGGCCTACGAGCAGTACTTC. Protein sequence: CASSLGASAAYEQYF.

V usage is TRBV11-2 and J usage is TRBJ2-1, with 7 positions matching TRBD2. Germline V CDR1 and CDR2: SGHAT, FQNNGV. The CDR3 has 13 residues. After removal of 3 bases from V and 12 bases from J, the junction contained 8 bases not matched to a gene. CDR3 nucleotide sequence: TGTGCCAGCAGCTTGGCGGGAGTTTGGGGGCAGTTCTTC. Its protein is CASSLAGVWGQFF. Full variable domain (rest looked up from reference TRBV11-2 and TRBJ2-1): EAGVAQSPRYKIIEKRQSVAFWCNPISGHATLYWYQQILGQGPKLLIQFQNNGVVDDSQLPKDRFSAERLKGVDSTLKIQPAKLEDSAVYLCASSLAGVWGQFFGPGTRLTVL.

CDR3 region: CASSLSAGNYEQYF. Written as DNA, the CDR3 is TGTGCCAGCAGTTTATCCGCTGGAAACTACGAGCAGTACTTC. The chain employs TRBV28 and TRBJ2-7; D not certain. The germline V gene has CDR1 MDHEN and CDR2 SYDVKM. V gave up 1 base and J gave up 3 bases, with 10 bases separating them. This CDR3 region has 14 residues.

The J gene is TRBJ1-1, the V gene TRBV5-8, with D maybe TRBD1 (6 bases). Between the trimmed V and J ends, which lost 0 bases and 8 bases, there was a span of 8 bases. This CDR3 is built from 12 residues. In germline, CDR1 is SGHTS, CDR2 YDEGEE. CDR3 loop: CASSLGTEEAFF. The CDR3 DNA follows: TGTGCCAGCAGCTTGGGGACAGAAGAAGCTTTCTTT.

This clone came up a few times. This sequence joins TRBV5-8 and TRBJ2-2; D remains unclear. Germline lookup yields CDR1 SGHTS and CDR2 YDEGEE. The V end lost 0 bases, the J end lost 1 base, and 7 bases lay between the germline ends. The CDR3 loop spans 15 amino acids. CDR3 sequence reads: CASSLAGVNTGELFF. The CDR3 bases are TGTGCCAGCAGCTTGGCTGGGGTGAACACCGGGGAGCTGTTTTTT.

V is TRBV24-1 and J is TRBJ2-7; 7 positions match TRBD1. The CDR3 has 16 amino acids. With V trimmed by 4 bases and J by 7 bases, 15 bases remained unmatched. In germline, CDR1 is KGHDR, CDR2 SFDVKD. CDR3 residues: CATSDPTGTAPLEQYF. Here the CDR3 DNA reads TGTGCCACCAGTGACCCAACCGGGACAGCTCCCTTGGAGCAGTACTTC.

The rearrangement uses TRBV28 and TRBJ2-7; the D call may be TRBD1 or TRBD2 (5 bases each). This CDR3 contains 14 residues. In germline, CDR1 is MDHEN, CDR2 SYDVKM. V was trimmed by 1 base and J by 1 base, leaving 8 bases between them. CDR3 sequence (DNA): TGTGCCAGCAGTTTATACTGGGGGTCCTACGAGCAGTACTTC. This sequence encodes CASSLYWGSYEQYF. The variable domain in full, with the rest retrieved from reference TRBV28 and TRBJ2-7, is DVKVTQSSRYLVKRTGEKVFLECVQDMDHENMFWYRQDPGLGLRLIYFSYDVKMKEKGDIPEGYSVSREKKERFSLILESASTNQTSMYLCASSLYWGSYEQYFGPGTRLTVT.

CDR3 DNA sequence: TGTGCCAGCAGTATCAGGGGGGCTGGAGAGACCCAGTACTTC. This gives the protein CASSIRGAGETQYF. The V gene is TRBV7-9, the J gene TRBJ2-5; maybe TRBD1 (7 bases). V was pared by 6 bases and J by 4 bases, with 15 bases between. The CDR3 covers 14 residues. Germline V gives CDR1 SEHNR, CDR2 FQNEAQ (reference sequence). Variable domain in full (rest from reference TRBV7-9 and TRBJ2-5): DTGVSQNPRHKITKRGQNVTFRCDPISEHNRLYWYRQTLGQGPEFLTYFQNEAQLEKSRLLSDRFSAERPKGSFSTLEIQRTEQGDSAMYLCASSIRGAGETQYFGPGTRLLVL.

J is TRBJ1-2 and V is TRBV7-9; 7 bases match TRBD1. V lost 1 base, J lost 1 base, and 9 bases stayed unmatched. Germline-derived CDR1 and CDR2 are SEHNR and FQNEAQ (reference sequence). The CDR3 extends over 17 amino acids. CDR3 in amino acids: CASSLGTGHTLNYGYTF. The CDR3, as DNA: TGTGCCAGCAGCTTAGGGACAGGCCATACACTTAACTATGGCTACACCTTC.

The genes are TRBV2 and TRBJ1-4; D is ambiguous. The CDR3 totals 13 residues. Germline CDR1 and CDR2: SNHLY and FYNNEI. V lost 3 bases, J lost 12 bases, and 14 bases lay in between. The CDR3 DNA reads as TGTGCCAGCAGTGATATTTGGATTGAGGAACTGTTTTTT. Its translation: CASSDIWIEELFF.

The V gene is TRBV4-1, the J gene TRBJ1-1, with D perhaps TRBD1 (6 bases). Trimming took 3 bases from V and 5 from J, leaving 16 bases between them. Germline V gives CDR1 MGHRA, CDR2 YSYEKL. The CDR3 loop spans 15 amino acids. CDR3 in DNA: TGCGCCAGCAGCCAGCCTGGGGGGGCTGGAACTGAAGCTTTCTTT. Protein product: CASSQPGGAGTEAFF.